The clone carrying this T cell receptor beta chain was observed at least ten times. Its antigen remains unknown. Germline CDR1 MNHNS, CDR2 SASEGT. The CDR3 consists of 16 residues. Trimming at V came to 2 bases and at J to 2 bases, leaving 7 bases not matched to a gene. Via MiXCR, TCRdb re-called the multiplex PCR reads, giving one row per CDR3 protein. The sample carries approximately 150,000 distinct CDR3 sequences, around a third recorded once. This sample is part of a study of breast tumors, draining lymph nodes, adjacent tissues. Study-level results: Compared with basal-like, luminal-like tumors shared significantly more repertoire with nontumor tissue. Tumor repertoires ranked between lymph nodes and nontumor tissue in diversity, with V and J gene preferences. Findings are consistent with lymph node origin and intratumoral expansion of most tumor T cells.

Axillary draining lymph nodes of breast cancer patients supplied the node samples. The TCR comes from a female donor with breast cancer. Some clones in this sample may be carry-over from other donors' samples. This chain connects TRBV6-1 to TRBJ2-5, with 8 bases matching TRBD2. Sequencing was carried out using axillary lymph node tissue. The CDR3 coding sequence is TGTGCCAGCAGTGAACCCGGGAGGGGGGGACAAGAGACCCAGTACTTC. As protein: CASSEPGRGGQETQYF.